This TCR beta chain was captured by sequencing in a study of shared clonotypes between healthy human individuals. Looking at the study overall: CD8 memory received one plate per donor, CD8 naive two, CD4 memory three and CD4 naive three.

As regards this clone: An end of the junction differs from the germline gene, which may be a read error.

This table comes from immunoSEQ multiplex PCR, and its TCRdb copy is limited to in-frame clones, with some not included. The sample records just over 2,000,000 clones, roughly 96% being singletons. Sequenced input: naive CD4+ T cells sorted from blood. Subset described: CD45RA+ positively selected. The sequence came from a young man in good health.

Here the CDR3 DNA reads TGTGCCAGCAGCCTAGGACTAGCGGGTGCAGATACGCAGTATTTT. This codes for CASSLGLAGADTQYF. The genes are TRBV13 and TRBJ2-3; 11 nucleotides align to TRBD2. Germline assignment: CDR1 PRHDT and CDR2 FYEKMQ (reference sequence). The CDR3 extends over 15 amino acids.